The clone carrying this T cell receptor beta chain was detected a few times. Its antigen is still unknown. This specimen belongs to a study of blood T cells in healthy people across ages. It was with a sample-barcoded 5' primer and a J-beta primer mix that a second PCR of roughly 6 to 12 cycles was run. A template-switch adaptor containing 12 random nucleotides labeled each cDNA molecule. One entry per CDR3 protein, called by TCRdb with MiXCR from the 5' RACE reads. The sample gives about 580,000 distinct CDR3 sequences, around half of which show up once; roughly 24% is in the top ten. Isolation of PBMCs gave at least 6.5 million cells per sample. Overall study results and limits: Diversity was estimated from one million T cells, and these estimates were considered underestimates. Naive CD4+ cell counts and diversity both ran higher in long-lived than in aged donors.

The V segment lost 2 bases and the J segment 6 bases; nucleotides outside the gene matches: 4. CDR3 length: 14 residues. CDR1 is SGHTA, CDR2 FQGNSA, per germline. The TCR comes from an elderly man in good health. The chain joins TRBV7-2 to TRBJ2-3, with 8 bases lining up with TRBD2. The sequenced material came from blood. CDR3 loop: CASSLHPSGDTQYF. The CDR3 DNA reads as TGTGCCAGCAGCTTACATCCTAGCGGGGATACGCAGTATTTT.